Shown below are 15 T cell receptor beta chains from a single sample sequenced in a study of T cell changes during pregnancy in multiple sclerosis. Data came from immunoSEQ multiplex PCR; TCRdb stores just in-frame clones and leaves some out. The data show around 40,000 clones, around 92% seen once. Here the sequenced sample was CD8+ T cells from peripheral blood mononuclear cells, taken in the second trimester of pregnancy. The receptors were gathered from a female donor with multiple sclerosis, enrolled in a pregnancy study.

This clone was found once. V and J are TRBV5-6 and TRBJ2-1; 7 positions match TRBD2. The junction had 3 bases not matched to a gene; V was cut back by 0 bases and J by 0 bases. The CDR3 extends over 16 amino acids. Germline assignment: CDR1 SGHDT and CDR2 YYEEEE. The CDR3 DNA follows: TGTGCCAGCAGCTTGGAGCGGGGAAGCTCCTACAATGAGCAGTTCTTC. Protein sequence: CASSLERGSSYNEQFF.

V usage is TRBV5-6 and J usage is TRBJ1-1; D is perhaps TRBD1 (5 bases). The CDR3 is made up of 13 amino acids. Looked up from germline, CDR1 is SGHDT and CDR2 is YYEEEE. Deletions cut 6 bases from V and 3 bases from J, with 12 bases between. CDR3 region: CASTPGGYTEAFF. DNA of the CDR3: TGTGCCAGCACCCCGGGGGGATACACTGAAGCTTTCTTT.

The chain uses TRBV7-9 and TRBJ2-7, with 7 bases lining up with TRBD2. The CDR3 runs 13 residues. The V and J ends lost 5 bases and 2 bases, in that order; junction bases with no gene match: 3. CDR1 is SEHNR, CDR2 FQNEAQ, per germline (reference sequence). The CDR3 coding sequence is TGTGCCAGCAGCGCCGGGACTACCTACGAGCAGTACTTC. Protein product: CASSAGTTYEQYF.

This sequence joins TRBV27 and TRBJ2-4; tentatively, D is TRBD2 (7 bases). CDR1 MNHEY and CDR2 SMNVEV come from the germline V gene (reference sequence). V dropped 0 bases and J dropped 3 bases, with 15 bases sitting between them. CDR3 length: 17 amino acids. CDR3 sequence: CASSLSAGAGSKNIQYF. CDR3 bases: TGTGCCAGCAGTTTATCCGCGGGGGCCGGGAGCAAAAACATTCAGTACTTC.

The chain is built from TRBV25-1 and TRBJ1-1; 10 bases map to TRBD1. The CDR3 extends over 15 amino acids. Germline CDR1 and CDR2: MGHDK and SYGVNS. J was trimmed by 3 bases and V by 4 bases; bases with no gene match: 5. This chain's CDR3 is CASSGSGTGDTEAFF. CDR3 DNA: TGTGCCAGCAGTGGTTCCGGGACAGGGGACACTGAAGCTTTCTTT.

This chain links TRBV7-3 with TRBJ2-7; 8 bases align to TRBD2. V lost 3 bases, J lost 5 bases, and 6 bases stayed unmatched. Germline CDR1 is SGHTA and CDR2 is FQGTGA. There are 14 residues in the CDR3. The CDR3 here is CASSLDPLADEQYF. The CDR3 DNA reads TGTGCCAGCAGCTTGGATCCACTAGCGGACGAGCAGTACTTC.

The V call is TRBV29-1, the J call TRBJ1-5; possible D gene TRBD1, 5 bases. Germline V CDR1 and CDR2: SQVTM, ANQGSEA. This CDR3 comprises 12 residues. The V end lost 3 bases, the J end lost 4 bases, and 7 bases lay between the germline ends. The CDR3 DNA follows: TGCAGCGTTGAGGAGGGGAATCAGCCCCAGCATTTT. This codes for CSVEEGNQPQHF.

Here the CDR3 DNA reads TGTGCCAGTAGTTTCCGGGACAGGGTTGTCTACGAGCAGTACTTC. Its protein is CASSFRDRVVYEQYF. The chain recombines TRBV19 with TRBJ2-7; 9 bases align to TRBD1. This CDR3 comprises 15 residues. With 5 bases clipped from V and 3 bases from J, the junction kept 8 bases outside the gene matches. The germline V gene encodes CDR1 LNHDA and CDR2 SQIVND (reference sequence).

The CDR3 bases are TGTGCCAGCCTCGGTAGAGCCCGGGGAGAGACCCAGTACTTC. Translation: CASLGRARGETQYF. This chain links TRBV2 with TRBJ2-5; D possibly corresponds to TRBD2 (5 bases). CDR3 length: 14 amino acids. Trimming removed 8 bases at V and 4 bases at J, with 17 bases between. Germline V gene lookup returns CDR1 SNHLY and CDR2 FYNNEI.

The chain combines TRBV6-1 with TRBJ2-6; D may be TRBD2 (5 bases). This CDR3 contains 15 residues. Germline V gene sequence: CDR1 MNHNS, CDR2 SASEGT. Trimming shortened V by 3 bases and J by 0 bases, and 6 bases separated the two germline ends. CDR3 DNA sequence: TGTGCCAGCAGTGAGGAGGACTCTGGGGCCAACGTCCTGACTTTC. Translated: CASSEEDSGANVLTF.

The V and J genes are TRBV6-1 and TRBJ1-1, with D unresolved. Germline values: CDR1 MNHNS, CDR2 SASEGT. The CDR3 is 13 residues long. Trimming removed 4 bases from V and 0 bases from J, with 6 bases in between. The CDR3: CASSGTLNTEAFF. CDR3 nucleotide sequence: TGTGCCAGCAGTGGCACATTGAACACTGAAGCTTTCTTT.

The chain joins TRBV13 to TRBJ2-5; the match to TRBD2 covers 13 bases. Germline V CDR1 and CDR2: PRHDT, FYEKMQ (reference sequence). CDR3 length: 18 residues. V trimming: 3 bases; J trimming: 0 bases; junction bases outside the gene matches: 7. The CDR3 spells CASSFSGTSGAHQETQYF. The DNA for the CDR3 is TGTGCCAGCAGCTTCTCCGGGACTAGCGGGGCTCACCAAGAGACCCAGTACTTC.

As DNA, the CDR3 is TGTGCCAGCAGTTTAGCGGTCGCGGAGATAGACGAGCAGTACTTC. Translation gives CASSLAVAEIDEQYF. The J gene is TRBJ2-7, the V gene TRBV27; D is unresolved. V gave up 2 bases and J gave up 5 bases, with 16 bases separating them. CDR3 length: 15 amino acids. CDR1 and CDR2 (germline): MNHEY, SMNVEV (reference sequence).

This sequence joins TRBV4-2 and TRBJ2-3; tentatively, D is TRBD2 (6 bases). Germline V gene sequence: CDR1 LGHNA, CDR2 YNFKEQ. Trimming removed 0 bases at V and 4 bases at J, with 14 bases between. The CDR3 sequence is 16 residues long. The CDR3 loop is CASSQDRGTGADTQYF. CDR3 nucleotides: TGTGCCAGCAGCCAAGATCGCGGGACGGGCGCAGATACGCAGTATTTT.

V and J are TRBV5-1 and TRBJ1-3; TRBD1 is a possible D gene (6 bases). Germline CDR1 and CDR2: SGHRS and YFSETQ. V was pared by 0 bases and J by 0 bases, with 10 bases between. The CDR3 runs to 16 residues. The CDR3 sequence is CASSLDRVVSGNTIYF. CDR3 coding DNA: TGCGCCAGCAGCTTGGACAGGGTGGTCTCTGGAAACACCATATATTTT.